The sequence of this T cell receptor beta chain was determined in a study of a mutant IDH1 vaccine in newly diagnosed glioma. In regard to this clone: No antigen is known for it.

The CDR3 extends over 17 amino acids. Unmatched junction bases numbered 10, after V lost 3 bases and J lost 2 bases. Germline V gene lookup returns CDR1 SGHDT and CDR2 YYEEEE. TCRdb's table, derived via immunoSEQ multiplex PCR, lists solely in-frame clones and lacks some. The table includes around 80,000 clones, more than 70% detected once. Time point described: week 23, last vaccination. Vaccination used 300 ug of mutant IDH1 20-mer peptide per dose, with topical imiquimod. The J gene is TRBJ2-2, the V gene TRBV5-6; 7 positions agree with TRBD2. The clonotype comes from a woman aged 45-59 years with glioma. The sample consisted of PBMCs, taken from a glioma patient whose treatment included an IDH1 peptide vaccine. CDR3 sequence: CASSWGTGGLNTGELFF. DNA of the CDR3: TGTGCCAGCAGCTGGGGGACGGGAGGACTAAACACCGGGGAGCTGTTTTTT.